The TCR beta chain described here comes from a study of human T cells and chemical hapten exposure. Indicated time point: pre-sensitization, week 0. The treatment: therapeutic diphenylcyclopropenone sensitization with weekly scalp DPC. In its sample, this clonotype was seen many times. Germline CDR1 is MNHEY and CDR2 is SVGAGI. Trimming cost V 5 bases and J 4 bases; bases outside gene matches: 7. This CDR3 has 16 residues. The authors' processing: TCRs per sample had a median of roughly 96,000 and ranged from 23,224 to 690,600. In TCRdb, the RACE reads were re-called with MiXCR into one record per CDR3 protein. The V and J calls shown here were made by TCRdb, not taken from the authors' results. Counted here are under 95,000 distinct CDR3 sequences, 7.5% to 9.5% occurring once; the ten biggest clones make up roughly 2.6%.

The clonotype comes from a man aged 35-49 years with alopecia areata. Some clones in this sample may be carry-over from other donors' samples. The chain has TRBV6-5 and TRBJ2-3, with 12 bases matching TRBD1. Sequencing was performed on whole blood, taken in connection with sensitization to the hapten diphenylcyclopropenone (DPC). The CDR3 spells CASSTLGQGAADTQYF. The CDR3 coding sequence is TGTGCCAGCAGTACATTGGGACAGGGGGCCGCAGATACGCAGTATTTT.